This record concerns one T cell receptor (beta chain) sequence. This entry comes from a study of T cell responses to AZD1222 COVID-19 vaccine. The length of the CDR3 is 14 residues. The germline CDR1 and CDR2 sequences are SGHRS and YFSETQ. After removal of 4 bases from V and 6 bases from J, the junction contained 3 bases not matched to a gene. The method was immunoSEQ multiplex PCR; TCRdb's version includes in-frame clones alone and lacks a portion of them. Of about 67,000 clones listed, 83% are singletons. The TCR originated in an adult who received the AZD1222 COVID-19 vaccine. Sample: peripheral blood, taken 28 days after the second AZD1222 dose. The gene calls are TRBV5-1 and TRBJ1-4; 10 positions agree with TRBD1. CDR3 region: CASSPGQGHEKLFF. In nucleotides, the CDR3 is TGCGCCAGCAGCCCGGGACAGGGGCATGAAAAACTGTTTTTT.